This entry concerns a single T cell receptor (beta chain). Sequencing was performed with immunoSEQ multiplex PCR; in TCRdb, only in-frame clones are kept and a portion is missing. Among some 120,000 clones, approximately 92% were seen once, and the ten largest hold 2.5% to 3.5%. The data are from a study of CD4+ T cells in melanoma. V lost 4 bases, J lost 0 bases, and 10 bases lay in between. This CDR3 region has 15 residues. CDR1 is MDHEN and CDR2 is SYDVKM in the germline V gene. The receptor was isolated from a human donor with melanoma. Input material: peripheral blood. The chain is built from TRBV28 and TRBJ1-5; D ambiguous. CDR3 bases: TGTGCCAGCAGTTCGGGTGGTTTTAGCAATCAGCCCCAGCATTTT. This translates into CASSSGGFSNQPQHF.